This record concerns one T cell receptor beta chain sequence. Its antigen remains unidentified. This record comes from a study of shared clonotypes between healthy human individuals. Overall study results and limits: Clonotype sharing among donors likely depends on sequencing depth. Several donors showed sharing of about 4.7% of naive CD4 clonotypes.

The table came from immunoSEQ multiplex PCR; TCRdb's copy has only in-frame clones and leaves some out. The sample has 2 million to 2.5 million clones; 85% to 95% are singletons. Germline CDR1 is LNHDA and CDR2 is SQIVND (reference sequence). The CDR3 consists of 15 residues. The V and J ends lost 4 bases and 5 bases, in that order; junction bases with no gene match: 8. The specimen sequenced was naive CD4+ T cells from PBMCs. Specified subset: CD45RA+ positively selected. This sequence joins TRBV19 and TRBJ1-5, with 7 bases lining up with TRBD1. The TCR comes from a man between 18 and 35 years old in good health. Some clones in this sample may be carry-over from other donors' samples. The CDR3: CASSRTGDVDQPQHF. In DNA, the CDR3 is TGTGCCAGTAGTAGAACAGGGGACGTGGATCAGCCCCAGCATTTT.